This TCR beta chain was sequenced in a study of blood T cell repertoires in COVID-19. Study overall: In each case, the material was cDNA or gDNA derived from T cells, B-cell-depleted T cells, or PBMCs.

In germline, CDR1 is MDHEN, CDR2 SYDVKM. The V gene end was trimmed by 3 bases and the J gene end by 0 bases; junction bases not matched to a gene: 6. The CDR3 loop spans 16 amino acids. Data came from immunoSEQ multiplex PCR; TCRdb stores just in-frame clones and leaves some out. The table shows over 95,000 clones, with 79% occurring only once. This TCR was sampled from an elderly woman with active or convalescent COVID-19. Sequences were obtained from peripheral blood. The chain carries TRBV28 and TRBJ2-7; 9 bases are shared with TRBD1. CDR3 DNA sequence: TGTGCCAGCAGTTTTATAGGGACAGGGTCCTCCTACGAGCAGTACTTC. As protein: CASSFIGTGSSYEQYF.